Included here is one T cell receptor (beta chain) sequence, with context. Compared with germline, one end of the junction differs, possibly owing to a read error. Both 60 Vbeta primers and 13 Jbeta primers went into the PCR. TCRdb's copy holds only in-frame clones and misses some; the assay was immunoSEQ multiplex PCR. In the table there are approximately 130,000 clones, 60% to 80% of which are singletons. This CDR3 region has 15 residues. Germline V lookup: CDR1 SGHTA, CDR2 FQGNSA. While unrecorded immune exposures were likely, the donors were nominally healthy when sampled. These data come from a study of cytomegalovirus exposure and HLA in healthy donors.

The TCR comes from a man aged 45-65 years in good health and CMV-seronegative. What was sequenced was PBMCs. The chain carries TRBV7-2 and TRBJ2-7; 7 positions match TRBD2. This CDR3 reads CASSLAAGAYDEQYF. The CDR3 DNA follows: TGTGCCAGCAGCCTAGCGGCGGGAGCCTACGACGAGCAGTACTTC.